This T cell receptor beta chain was sequenced in a study of cytomegalovirus exposure and HLA in healthy donors (dated by TCRdb to 2016 to 2017). Regarding the study in general: An earlier analysis of 550 to 700 of the donors reported 276 Gb of sequence data and around 120 million unique TCR beta sequences from some 180 million T cells. An early release covering over 500 HLA-typed donors comprised approximately 290 gigabases of sequencing data and 65 million to 100 million unique TCR sequences. Of the roughly 430 genotyped donors, approximately 83% fell in the genetic ancestry cluster associated with self-reported Caucasian donors. The study aimed to test whether signatures of past pathogen exposure could be identified by cataloging public T cell receptors. Using immunosequencing, the study profiled T cell repertoires from approximately 700 subjects and related those repertoires to cytomegalovirus serostatus. A separate validation cohort of more than 100 different subjects was used in addition to the approximately 640-subject first cohort. The study combined high-throughput TCR immunosequencing, statistical association of individual TCRs with disease status, and machine learning to predict cytomegalovirus infection status. To study patterns of TCR occurrence, a later analysis re-analyzed previously published TCR beta repertoires from 550 to 800 donors and added high-resolution HLA genotyping. Rather than using new phenotypic data, the later analysis identified candidate immune exposures from TCR beta sequences and from how often those sequences occurred across donors. In an earlier analysis of 587 of the donors, high-throughput TCR beta sequencing was used to judge whether each TCR beta V gene segment behaved as functional or pseudogenic. Donor age, sex, ethnicity and CMV serostatus were collected together with the repertoire data. A later genetic analysis used genome-wide SNP genotypes for about 55% of the 666 donors, treating that subset as a discovery cohort. All discovery cohort repertoires had been generated using a single sequencing platform. Class I and class II HLA loci were covered by the typing at four-digit resolution. Typing coverage differed by locus: A, B, C, DRB1 and DQB1 were typed in roughly 629-640 donors, DQA1 in around 500, DPA1 in around 580, and DPB1 in approximately 450. Because of strong linkage in the cohort, four to six DR-DQ haplotypes were treated as single units for association and clustering. Among some 400 genotyped donors of the cohort, an average of approximately 240,000 unique TCR beta nucleotide sequences were sequenced per donor, about a sixth of them non-productive. What the authors observed across the whole study: Because HLA typing was missing for some donors at each locus, association tests included only the typed subset. Immune exposure information for the cohort was limited to CMV serostatus. A further reported finding was that TCR beta sequences accurately predicted the HLA-A and HLA-B alleles for most subjects in the first cohort. Linkage disequilibrium might explain the correlated functional status among segregating V segments, but an unknown experimental factor could not be ruled out. A later analysis found that most CMV-associated TCR beta chains appeared HLA-restricted, with HLA associations seemingly driven largely by CMV exposure. A group of highly shared sequence variants was considered likely to be a technical artifact of the sequencing pipeline. According to a later analysis, TCR association rates differed among HLA loci, with DRB1 alleles showing the most associated TCRs and HLA-C alleles showing the fewest. While some public TCRs were present in many individuals, most TCR sequences turned up only very rarely across donors. Roughly uniform sequencing depth across donors was assumed in presence/absence analyses, although this assumption may not hold. The cohort was sequenced for TCR beta chains only, and without alpha or paired-chain data the features that could be detected were limited. In a later analysis, HLA-associated TCR beta chains were found to be more clonally expanded and to have lower generation probabilities than equally common non-associated chains. According to the authors, the approach could potentially be generalized to other disease states and immunological phenotypes. An association between a missense DCLRE1C variant and V-gene and J-gene trimming of TCR beta chains was found in a later genetic analysis and replicated in an independent cohort. According to a later analysis, parvovirus B19, influenza, CMV and Epstein-Barr virus appeared linked to several top co-occurrence clusters. Cytomegalovirus status was reported to be diagnosed by the classifier with high specificity and sensitivity in both the original and validation cohorts. Compared with the approximately 700-donor mean, donors in an Asian-associated ancestry cluster had fewer N-insertions in productive TCRs, according to a later genetic analysis. Because counts were too low, approximately 15 rarely observed V segments, including chromosome 9 orphons, were excluded from the earlier analysis of a few hundred of the donors. Broadly in line with IMGT annotations, most TCR beta V segments showed up in productive rearrangements about 87% or about 30% of the time in an earlier analysis of roughly 590 of the donors. Three of the identified cytomegalovirus-associated TCR beta chains were confirmed in vitro to be specific for cytomegalovirus antigens. In the study, some 160 TCR beta chains were listed as associated with cytomegalovirus. A later analysis associated roughly 17,000 TCR beta sequences with specific HLA alleles at a false discovery rate of 0.05. Strong co-occurrence of HLA alleles, especially DR and DQ, made assigning TCR associations to individual alleles difficult. Because the 87-base-pair reads could not distinguish some IMGT-functional V segments, including TRBV6-2 and TRBV6-3, those segments were excluded.

The cohort comprised some 700 healthy bone marrow donors. At the time of sampling, all cohort members were nominally healthy, though unrecorded immune exposures were likely present. The donor was CMV seropositive and was included in the group of almost 300 seropositive cohort members. Every donor gave a peripheral blood sample, and the peripheral blood mononuclear cells from that sample were used for TCR beta sequencing. Genomic DNA extraction from the blood cell samples was performed with the Qiagen DNeasy Blood Extraction Kit. Preparation of the library involved the immunoSEQ multiplex PCR assay. For the multiplex PCR, a mixture combining 60 forward primers for TCR Vbeta segments and 13 reverse primers for TCR Jbeta segments was used. The CDR3 region of rearranged TCR beta genes was amplified from genomic DNA with a multiplex PCR assay. The Illumina HiSeq System was used to sequence the amplified TCR beta libraries as 87-base-pair reads. The source study handled its data this way. In a later analysis, tens of millions of unique TCR beta chains were counted across the roughly 610 repertoires, and roughly 11 million of these chains were shared by at least two donors. Raw reads were error-corrected and collapsed into unique sequences with a nearest-neighbor algorithm that merged closely related sequences to remove PCR and sequencing errors. CDR3 sequences were aligned to IMGT reference sequences to assign V, D and J gene segments. For a sequence to be retained, a match of at least six nucleotides was required to both a V gene segment and a J gene segment. A rearrangement counted as productive if the CDR3 had no stop codons and remained in frame with V and J, and every other rearrangement counted as non-productive. Following IMGT convention, CDR3 was defined as the stretch from the second conserved V-encoded cysteine up to the conserved J-encoded phenylalanine. Sequences without an unambiguous match to a single V gene segment were excluded from the earlier analysis of about 630 of the donors. In an earlier analysis of 587 of the donors, V segments were called functional above 56.7% productive rearrangements and were called segregating when the between-donor standard deviation exceeded 5%. To diagnose cytomegalovirus status from the catalog of TCR beta chain sequences, a statistical classification framework was built. In a later analysis, V and J genes were assigned by comparing TCR nucleotide sequences against IMGT/GENE-DB human TR gene sequences. Using the TCRdist pipeline, a later analysis assigned CDR3 sequences along with most-parsimonious VDJ recombination scenarios. In a later analysis, each TCR beta chain was defined by its CDR3 amino acid sequence together with its V-gene family, and reads lacking a unique V-gene family were excluded. As a way to deal with suspected cross-contamination and a sequencing artifact, a later analysis dropped roughly 600 nucleotide sequences that were highly shared and had low generation probability. In a later analysis, a clonal expansion index was calculated for each public chain from normalized within-repertoire ranks of inferred template counts. In a later analysis, generation probabilities were computed with a VDJ recombination model fitted to out-of-frame rearrangements, and the resulting probabilities were checked against IGoR. In a later analysis, hypergeometric tests were used to score TCR-TCR, TCR-HLA and TCR-CMV co-occurrence, with a repertoire-size bias correction applied to TCR pairs. False discovery rates were estimated in a later analysis by permuting HLA or CMV assignments 20 times. In a later analysis, co-occurring TCRs were grouped with DBSCAN, and TCRdist sequence similarity was added when clustering was performed within HLA-allele-positive subsets. Co-occurrence clustering excluded repertoires with fewer than 30,000 or more than 120,000 public chains, plus five with anomalous nucleotide sharing. Drawn from immuneACCESS, this table holds only the in-frame rearrangements with V and J called that TCRdb kept. Clones are partly lost; checked studies trace under half to an unresolved V gene and leave the rest unexplained. The V and J calls and clone size are taken from that table; D and trimming were inferred from the DNA. For this sample the table gives 80,000 to 95,000 clones, of which around 79% were detected only once. The leading ten clones occupy roughly 14% of the sample.

Comment on this clone: Which antigen it targets is not known. No per-base quality is available; no much larger clone lies one base away.

Trimming at the junction amounts to 1 base on V and 4 bases on J, and the germline ends lie 7 bases apart. Based on the germline V gene, the CDR1 and CDR2 sequences are SGHTA and FQGNSA. From the cysteine through the phenylalanine, the CDR3 covers 14 amino acids. Of the read, only the CDR3 DNA is kept; its 42 bases are in frame from base 1. Sequenced input: PBMCs. The TCR was taken from a woman aged 40 to 50 in good health and CMV-seropositive. The chain was built from TRBV7-2 and TRBJ2-2; no D gene call is confident. The encoded CDR3 is CASSLDPSTGELFF. The DNA sequence is as follows: TGTGCCAGCAGCTTAGATCCGAGCACCGGGGAGCTGTTTTTT.